What follows are 26 T cell receptor beta chains derived from one specimen sequenced in a study of T cell responses to AZD1222 COVID-19 vaccine. Measured with immunoSEQ multiplex PCR; TCRdb has only the in-frame clones, and not every one. The sample lists 65,000 to 85,000 clones, over 70% seen once, with over 12% in the top ten. Sequenced material: peripheral blood, taken 28 days after the second AZD1222 dose. The receptors originated from an adult who received the AZD1222 COVID-19 vaccine.

The chain links TRBV15 to TRBJ2-7, with D perhaps matching TRBD1 or TRBD2 (5 bases each). Per the germline V gene, CDR1 is LNHNV and CDR2 is YYDKDF (reference sequence). CDR3 length: 17 residues. Trimming pared 2 bases from V and 4 bases from J, leaving 21 bases between. CDR3 sequence: CATSRPLGLAGVYEQYF. For the CDR3, the DNA is TGTGCCACCAGCAGACCCTTGGGGCTAGCTGGGGTGTACGAGCAGTACTTC.

This clone was picked up one time. The V call is TRBV7-9, the J call TRBJ2-5, with unresolved D. V was pared by 8 bases and J by 2 bases, with 9 bases between. This CDR3 comprises 12 residues. Germline lookup yields CDR1 SEHNR and CDR2 FQNEAQ (reference sequence). CDR3 sequence: CASSWLQETQYF. The CDR3 DNA follows: TGTGCCAGCTCTTGGTTACAAGAGACCCAGTACTTC.

This sequence joins TRBV11-2 and TRBJ2-5; the D gene is possibly TRBD2 (6 bases). V was shortened by 1 base and J by 4 bases, with 10 bases between the two germline ends. The length of the CDR3 is 14 residues. From germline, CDR1 is SGHAT and CDR2 FQNNGV. CDR3 bases: TGTGCCAGCAGCTTAGTTTGGGGGGTAGAGACCCAGTACTTC. This sequence encodes CASSLVWGVETQYF. Full variable domain (remainder filled in from reference TRBV11-2 and TRBJ2-5): EAGVAQSPRYKIIEKRQSVAFWCNPISGHATLYWYQQILGQGPKLLIQFQNNGVVDDSQLPKDRFSAERLKGVDSTLKIQPAKLEDSAVYLCASSLVWGVETQYFGPGTRLLVL.

V and J are TRBV12-3 or TRBV12-4 and TRBJ1-2, with a weak D call TRBD1 (6 bases). This CDR3 contains 13 residues. V was trimmed by 11 bases and J by 8 bases, leaving 21 bases between them. The CDR3 loop is CAVYLTGFSGYTF. Here the CDR3 DNA reads TGTGCCGTCTACCTTACAGGGTTTTCCGGCTACACCTTC.

The chain recombines TRBV24-1 with TRBJ2-1; 8 nucleotides agree with TRBD1. Trimming at V came to 1 base and at J to 10 bases, leaving 8 bases not matched to a gene. The CDR3 has 15 amino acids. Germline CDR1 reads KGHDR; CDR2 reads SFDVKD. This CDR3 reads CATSDFSPGTGEQFF. CDR3 DNA: TGTGCCACCAGTGATTTCTCCCCTGGGACAGGCGAGCAGTTCTTC.

This clone was seen once. The chain carries TRBV5-6 and TRBJ1-1; a possible D gene is TRBD1 (6 bases). Germline CDR1 is SGHDT and CDR2 is YYEEEE. V lost 4 bases and J 4 bases, leaving 11 bases between the germline ends. This CDR3 is built from 13 residues. The CDR3 sequence: CASSMTGITEAFF. The DNA of the CDR3 is TGTGCCAGCAGCATGACAGGAATCACTGAAGCTTTCTTT.

CDR3 in DNA: TGTGCCAGTAGTCGCCAAGAGAGACCAGACTATGGCTACACCTTC. As protein: CASSRQERPDYGYTF. This chain uses TRBV19 with TRBJ1-2; D is unresolved. The CDR3 consists of 15 residues. V was pared by 5 bases and J by 3 bases, with 16 bases between. CDR1 is LNHDA and CDR2 is SQIVND in the germline V gene (reference sequence). Combining the CDR3 with reference TRBV19 and TRBJ1-2 gives the whole variable domain DGGITQSPKYLFRKEGQNVTLSCEQNLNHDAMYWYRQDPGQGLRLIYYSQIVNDFQKGDIAEGYSVSREKKESFPLTVTSAQKNPTAFYLCASSRQERPDYGYTFGSGTRLTVV.

The table lists this clone with a few counts. The chain recombines TRBV6-2 or TRBV6-3 with TRBJ1-5; the D gene is possibly TRBD1 (5 bases). Trimming stripped 0 bases from V and 3 bases from J, with 9 bases between. The length of the CDR3 is 15 residues. Germline lookup yields CDR1 MNHEY and CDR2 SVGEGT. The CDR3 sequence: CASSYSPGVNQPQHF. The CDR3 DNA reads as TGTGCCAGCAGTTACTCGCCGGGGGTCAATCAGCCCCAGCATTTT.

The chain has TRBV19 and TRBJ1-3; D not resolved. The CDR3 is 15 residues long. Germline V gene sequence: CDR1 LNHDA, CDR2 SQIVND (reference sequence). V was shortened by 6 bases and J by 0 bases, with 12 bases between the two germline ends. In DNA, the CDR3 is TGTGCCAGTAGAACGGACCGGTCCTCTGGAAACACCATATATTTT. Translated, it gives CASRTDRSSGNTIYF.

The gene calls are TRBV12-3 or TRBV12-4 and TRBJ1-4, with 8 nucleotides matching TRBD1. Losses at the gene ends were 5 bases for V and 8 bases for J; bases not matched to a gene: 4. The CDR3 runs to 13 residues. The CDR3 protein is CASSKTGAEKLFF. The CDR3, as DNA: TGTGCCAGCAGTAAGACAGGGGCGGAAAAACTGTTTTTT.

This rearrangement joins TRBV7-2 to TRBJ1-2; the match to TRBD1 covers 10 bases. CDR3 length: 18 amino acids. Germline trimming cut 5 bases from V and 7 bases from J; bases unmatched to any gene: 19. CDR1 and CDR2 (germline): SGHTA, FQGNSA. In DNA form, the CDR3 reads TGTGCCAGCAGCCCACCCCTATACCGGGACAGGGGAAGAAGTGGCTACACCTTC. It encodes CASSPPLYRDRGRSGYTF.

This rearrangement joins TRBV12-3 or TRBV12-4 to TRBJ1-6; 7 nucleotides match TRBD1. The CDR3 extends over 13 amino acids. V lost 6 bases, J lost 8 bases, and 4 bases stayed unmatched. CDR3 DNA sequence: TGTGCCAGCAGACTCGGGACAGATTCACCCCTCCACTTT. Translating gives CASRLGTDSPLHF.

This clone was seen more than once but under ten times. The V and J genes are TRBV7-5 and TRBJ2-2; TRBD2, the table's D call, was not compared with the DNA. TRBV7-5 is given as a pseudogene. This CDR3 contains 16 residues. This CDR3 is CARSPQEGPVRGELFF. The CDR3, as DNA: TGTGCCAGAAGCCCCCAGGAGGGGCCCGTTAGGGGGGAGCTGTTTTTT.

This chain links TRBV3-1 (or the pseudogene TRBV3-2) with TRBJ2-5; 7 bases line up with TRBD2. CDR3 length: 15 residues. Germline values: CDR1 LGHDT, CDR2 YNNKEL (reference sequence). Germline trimming cut 7 bases from V and 5 bases from J; bases unmatched to any gene: 13. CDR3 loop: CASTQTPELAETQYF. The CDR3 region has the DNA TGTGCCAGCACTCAAACGCCTGAACTAGCGGAGACCCAGTACTTC.

The CDR3 loop is CASTPSANYGYTF. In nucleotides, the CDR3 is TGTGCCAGTACCCCATCAGCTAACTATGGCTACACCTTC. J is TRBJ1-2 and V is TRBV19; D not resolved. The V gene's germline CDR1 is LNHDA and CDR2 SQIVND (reference sequence). The germline V and J ends were trimmed by 7 bases and 0 bases, with 9 bases remaining between them. The CDR3 totals 13 residues.

The rearrangement links TRBV7-9 to TRBJ2-7; D might be TRBD2 (5 bases). Germline V gives CDR1 SEHNR, CDR2 FQNEAQ (reference sequence). The CDR3 sequence is 12 residues long. V gave up 2 bases and J gave up 6 bases, with 8 bases separating them. The CDR3, as DNA: TGTGCCAGCAGCTTATCAGGAGGCGAGCAGTACTTC. Amino acid sequence: CASSLSGGEQYF. Complete variable domain (other parts from reference TRBV7-9 and TRBJ2-7): DTGVSQNPRHKITKRGQNVTFRCDPISEHNRLYWYRQTLGQGPEFLTYFQNEAQLEKSRLLSDRFSAERPKGSFSTLEIQRTEQGDSAMYLCASSLSGGEQYFGPGTRLTVT.

This clone has a single count. This chain uses TRBV14 with TRBJ2-7, with TRBD2 matching over 7 bases. V was clipped by 0 bases and J by 6 bases; unmatched bases: 14. The CDR3 contains 17 residues. Germline V gene data show CDR1 as SGHDN and CDR2 as FVKESK. The CDR3 region has the DNA TGTGCCAGCAGCCAAGAATTTGGAGGGAGGGTTCCGCGCGAGCAGTACTTC. Amino acids: CASSQEFGGRVPREQYF.

V gene TRBV9 combines with J gene TRBJ1-4, with 9 nucleotides matching TRBD1. The CDR3 is 16 amino acids. Germline values: CDR1 SGDLS, CDR2 YYNGEE. V shed 4 bases and J 7 bases; nucleotides not matched to a gene: 11. The CDR3 region is CASSPPHRGQCEKLFF. As DNA, the CDR3 is TGTGCCAGCAGCCCCCCTCACAGGGGGCAGTGTGAAAAACTGTTTTTT.

This sequence joins TRBV19 and TRBJ1-6, with D perhaps matching TRBD1 (6 bases). Trimming cost V 3 bases and J 3 bases, with 6 bases left between them. Germline V gene data show CDR1 as LNHDA and CDR2 as SQIVND (reference sequence). CDR3 length: 14 residues. The CDR3 sequence is CASSMGHYNSPLHF. For the CDR3, the DNA is TGTGCCAGTAGTATGGGACACTATAATTCACCCCTCCACTTT.

The chain carries TRBV28 and TRBJ1-6, with unresolved D. Germline-derived CDR1 and CDR2 are MDHEN and SYDVKM. The CDR3 has 14 residues. V lost 6 bases to trimming and J lost 10 bases, with 16 bases between them. The CDR3 here is CASRSSGVSSPLHF. Written as DNA, the CDR3 is TGTGCCAGCAGATCGAGCGGGGTGAGCTCACCCCTCCACTTT.

This chain joins TRBV10-3 and TRBJ2-2, with D maybe TRBD1 (5 bases). This CDR3 spans 14 amino acids. Deletions cut 0 bases from V and 7 bases from J, with 9 bases between. Germline loops: CDR1 ENHRY, CDR2 SYGVKD. CDR3 coding DNA: TGTGCCATCAGTGAGTCTAGGGGCAGCGGGGAGCTGTTTTTT. Translating gives CAISESRGSGELFF.

The chain employs TRBV6-1 and TRBJ2-7, with TRBD1 matching over 8 bases. CDR3 length equals 16 residues. Looked up from germline, CDR1 is MNHNS and CDR2 is SASEGT. The V segment lost 4 bases and the J segment 1 base; nucleotides outside the gene matches: 9. In nucleotides, the CDR3 is TGTGCCAGCAGTGGACCAGGGGACAGGCTATCCTACGAGCAGTACTTC. It specifies CASSGPGDRLSYEQYF.

The chain employs TRBV11-2 and TRBJ2-1; 8 bases are a match to TRBD2. V shed 2 bases and J 3 bases; nucleotides not matched to a gene: 6. The CDR3 is 16 amino acids. Germline V CDR1 and CDR2: SGHAT, FQNNGV. CDR3 in amino acids: CASSLLVAGRYNEQFF. In DNA form, the CDR3 reads TGTGCCAGCAGCTTATTGGTAGCGGGGCGCTACAATGAGCAGTTCTTC.

The rearrangement joins TRBV19 to TRBJ2-7; the D is unclear. With 7 bases removed from V and 0 bases from J, the gap between germline ends came to 13 bases. The CDR3 contains 14 residues. The germline CDR1 and CDR2 sequences are LNHDA and SQIVND (reference sequence). In DNA, the CDR3 is TGTGCCAGTACTCGGACGGCGAGCTCCTACGAGCAGTACTTC. Its translation is CASTRTASSYEQYF.

This chain connects TRBV6-5 to TRBJ1-2; no reliable D call. Germline CDR1 MNHEY, CDR2 SVGAGI. Trimming removed 3 bases from V and 8 bases from J, with 13 bases in between. The CDR3 runs to 13 residues. The CDR3 sequence: CASSYFPQVGYTF. As DNA, the CDR3 is TGTGCCAGCAGTTATTTTCCGCAGGTCGGCTACACCTTC.

CDR3 protein: CASSTTVLGYTF. The CDR3 DNA follows: TGTGCCAGCAGTACGACAGTTCTCGGCTACACCTTC. The rearrangement joins TRBV6-2 or TRBV6-3 to TRBJ1-2; perhaps TRBD1 as D (5 bases). CDR1 and CDR2 from the germline V gene are MNHEY and SVGEGT. The CDR3 spans 12 residues. Deletions cut 5 bases from V and 8 bases from J, with 12 bases between.